Shown below are 3 T cell receptor beta chains from a single sample sequenced in a study of T cell repertoires in cytomegalovirus infection. TCRdb processed the reads anew with MiXCR; each CDR3 protein has one entry. The top ten hold around a third of the sample, which has about 110,000 distinct CDR3 sequences, 9.5% to 13% seen once. For these receptors, no antigen is known. Sequenced material: PBMCs, sequenced either directly or after in vitro stimulation (not recorded which). These receptors were obtained from a human donor in good health (CMV status not recorded). Some clones in this sample may be carry-over from other donors' samples.

This clonotype was counted at least ten times. The chain recombines TRBV7-8 with TRBJ1-1; TRBD1 matches 7 bases. Germline CDR1 SGHVS, CDR2 FQNEAQ. The length of the CDR3 is 14 residues. The V and J ends lost 6 bases and 5 bases, in that order; junction bases with no gene match: 9. CDR3: CASRPTGTWTEAFF. The DNA for the CDR3 is TGTGCCAGCAGACCGACAGGGACGTGGACTGAAGCTTTCTTT.

This clonotype was recorded many times. V gene TRBV7-8 combines with J gene TRBJ1-1; D gene unclear. CDR1 and CDR2 (germline): SGHVS, FQNEAQ. This CDR3 is built from 15 residues. Trimming pared 4 bases from V and 0 bases from J, leaving 12 bases between. The CDR3 DNA reads as TGTGCCAGCAGCTCCCCGGGCCCCTTGAACACTGAAGCTTTCTTT. Translating gives CASSSPGPLNTEAFF.

This clonotype has more than one count but fewer than ten. The chain carries TRBV20-1 and TRBJ2-1; unclear D gene. This CDR3 comprises 11 residues. With 2 bases removed from V and 6 bases from J, the gap between germline ends came to 5 bases. Per the germline V gene, CDR1 is DFQATT and CDR2 is SNEGSKA (reference sequence). In nucleotides, the CDR3 is TGCAGTGCTAGATTGGTCAATGAGCAGTTCTTC. It specifies CSARLVNEQFF.